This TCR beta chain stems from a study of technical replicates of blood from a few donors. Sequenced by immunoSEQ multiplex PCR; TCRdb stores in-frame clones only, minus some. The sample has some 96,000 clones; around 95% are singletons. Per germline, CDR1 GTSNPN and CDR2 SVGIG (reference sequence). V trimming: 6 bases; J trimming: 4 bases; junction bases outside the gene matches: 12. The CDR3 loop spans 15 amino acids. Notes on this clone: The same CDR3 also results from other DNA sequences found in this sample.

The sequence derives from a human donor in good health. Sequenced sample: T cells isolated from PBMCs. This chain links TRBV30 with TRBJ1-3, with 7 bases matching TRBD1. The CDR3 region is CACLSTGVPGNTIYF. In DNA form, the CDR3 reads TGTGCCTGTCTTTCTACAGGGGTACCCGGAAACACCATATATTTT. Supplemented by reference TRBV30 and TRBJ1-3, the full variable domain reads SQTIHQWPATLVQPVGSPLSLECTVEGTSNPNLYWYRQAAGRGLQLLFYSVGIGQISSEVPQNLSASRPQDRQFILSSKKLLLSDSGFYLCACLSTGVPGNTIYFGEGSWLTVV.